Described below is a single T cell receptor beta chain sequence and its context. What it binds is not known. This entry is derived from a study of T-cell reconstitution after alpha-beta-depleted transplantation in children. Findings of the study overall: Newly produced T cells mostly provided counts and TCRbeta diversity after one year, as hyperexpanded clones declined. Day-60 TCRbeta diversity that was high in some patients was derived from surviving recipient T cells and thymic progenitors. At around two months after transplant, the alpha-beta T cells were reportedly derived from several hundred expanded clones that came from non-depleted graft cells.

This CDR3 has 16 amino acids. V was clipped by 6 bases and J by 7 bases, with 22 bases between them. Germline V gene sequence: CDR1 SGHAT, CDR2 FQNNGV. During its preparation, the TCRbeta library received unique molecular identifiers. A single record per CDR3 protein comes from TCRdb applying MiXCR to the PCR reads. Of 440,000 or so distinct CDR3 sequences listed, around 46% are singletons. The sequences come from PBMCs, collected before TCRalphabeta/CD19-depleted stem cell transplant. The clonotype comes from a girl aged 2 to 10 with aplastic anemia, due to receive a stem cell transplant. The J gene is TRBJ2-1, the V gene TRBV11-2, with a possible D match to TRBD2 (6 bases). For the CDR3, the DNA is TGTGCCAGCAGTGATGTCCGGGCGGCGGGGAAAAATGAGCAGTTCTTC. As protein: CASSDVRAAGKNEQFF.